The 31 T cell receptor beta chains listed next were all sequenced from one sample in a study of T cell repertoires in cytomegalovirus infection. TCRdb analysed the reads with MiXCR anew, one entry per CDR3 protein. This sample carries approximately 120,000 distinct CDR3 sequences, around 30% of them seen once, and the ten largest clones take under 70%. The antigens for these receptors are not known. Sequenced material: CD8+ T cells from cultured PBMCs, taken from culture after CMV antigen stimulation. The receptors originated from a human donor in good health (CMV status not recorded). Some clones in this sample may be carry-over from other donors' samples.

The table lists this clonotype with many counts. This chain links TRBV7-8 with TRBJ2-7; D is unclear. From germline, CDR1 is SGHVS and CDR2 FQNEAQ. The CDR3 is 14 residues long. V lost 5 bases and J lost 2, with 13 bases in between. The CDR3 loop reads CASSRPQITYEQYF. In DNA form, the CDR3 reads TGTGCCAGCAGCAGACCCCAGATCACCTACGAGCAGTACTTC.

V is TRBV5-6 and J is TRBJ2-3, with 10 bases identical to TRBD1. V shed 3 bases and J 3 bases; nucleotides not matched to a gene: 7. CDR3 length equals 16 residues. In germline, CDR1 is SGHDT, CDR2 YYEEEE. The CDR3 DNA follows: TGTGCCAGCAGCTCCTACGGGACAGGGGATACAGATACGCAGTATTTT. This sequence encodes CASSSYGTGDTDTQYF. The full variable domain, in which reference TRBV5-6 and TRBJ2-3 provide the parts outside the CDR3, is DAGVTQSPTHLIKTRGQQVTLRCSPKSGHDTVSWYQQALGQGPQFIFQYYEEEERQRGNFPDRFSGHQFPNYSSELNVNALLLGDSALYLCASSSYGTGDTDTQYFGPGTRLTVL.

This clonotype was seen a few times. In DNA, the CDR3 is TGTGCCAGCACGATTGGGGTGCAGTATTTT. It specifies CASTIGVQYF. V gene TRBV5-6 combines with J gene TRBJ2-3, with D uncertain. V was shortened by 6 bases and J by 11 bases, with 10 bases between the two germline ends. The CDR3 totals 10 residues. The germline gives CDR1 SGHDT, CDR2 YYEEEE.

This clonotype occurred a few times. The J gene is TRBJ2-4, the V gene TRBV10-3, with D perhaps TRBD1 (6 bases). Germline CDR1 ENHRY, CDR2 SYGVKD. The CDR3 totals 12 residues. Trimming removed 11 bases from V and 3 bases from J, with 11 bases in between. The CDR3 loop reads CASMDSKNIQYF. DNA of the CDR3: TGTGCCTCTATGGACAGCAAAAACATTCAGTACTTC.

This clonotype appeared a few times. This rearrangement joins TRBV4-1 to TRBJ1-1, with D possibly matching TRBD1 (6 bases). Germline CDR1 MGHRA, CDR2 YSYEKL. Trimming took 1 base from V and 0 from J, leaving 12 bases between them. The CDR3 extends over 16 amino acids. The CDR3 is CASSQAQGMMNTEAFF. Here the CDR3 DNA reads TGCGCCAGCAGCCAAGCTCAGGGGATGATGAACACTGAAGCTTTCTTT.

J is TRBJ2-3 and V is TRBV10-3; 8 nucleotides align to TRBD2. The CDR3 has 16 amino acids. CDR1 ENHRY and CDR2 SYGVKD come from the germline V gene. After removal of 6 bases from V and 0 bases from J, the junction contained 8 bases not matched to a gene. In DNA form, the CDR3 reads TGTGCCATCAGGAGAACTAGCGGAGCTAGCACAGATACGCAGTATTTT. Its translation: CAIRRTSGASTDTQYF.

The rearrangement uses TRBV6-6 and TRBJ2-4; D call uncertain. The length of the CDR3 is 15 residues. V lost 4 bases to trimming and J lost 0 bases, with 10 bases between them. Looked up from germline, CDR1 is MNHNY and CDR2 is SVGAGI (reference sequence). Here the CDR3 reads CASSSVFGAKNIQYF. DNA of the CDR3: TGTGCCAGCAGTTCGGTATTTGGAGCCAAAAACATTCAGTACTTC.

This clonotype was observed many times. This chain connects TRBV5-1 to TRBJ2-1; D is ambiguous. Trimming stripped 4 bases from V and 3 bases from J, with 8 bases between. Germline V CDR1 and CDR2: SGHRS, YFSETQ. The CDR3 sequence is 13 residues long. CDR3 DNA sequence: TGCGCCAGCAGCCGCTCTAACTACAATGAGCAGTTCTTC. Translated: CASSRSNYNEQFF.

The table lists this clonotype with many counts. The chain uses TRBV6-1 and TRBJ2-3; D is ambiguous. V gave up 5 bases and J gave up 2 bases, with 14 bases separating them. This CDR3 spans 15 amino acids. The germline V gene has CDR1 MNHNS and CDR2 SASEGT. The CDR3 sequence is CASSQGRLITDTQYF. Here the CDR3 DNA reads TGTGCCAGCAGTCAAGGACGGTTGATCACAGATACGCAGTATTTT.

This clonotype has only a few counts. CDR3 in DNA: TGTGCCAGCCAGGACCAGACAGGGTTCACAGATACGCAGTATTTT. Protein product: CASQDQTGFTDTQYF. V usage is TRBV6-5 and J usage is TRBJ2-3; 7 bases agree with TRBD1. This CDR3 has 15 amino acids. With 8 bases clipped from V and 2 bases from J, the junction kept 10 bases outside the gene matches. Looked up from germline, CDR1 is MNHEY and CDR2 is SVGAGI.

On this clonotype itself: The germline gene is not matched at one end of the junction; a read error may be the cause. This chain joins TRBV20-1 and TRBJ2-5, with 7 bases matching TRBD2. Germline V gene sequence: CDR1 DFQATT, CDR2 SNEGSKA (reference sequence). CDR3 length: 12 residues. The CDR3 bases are TGCAGTGCACCTTGGGGGAGGGAGACCAAGTACTTC. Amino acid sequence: CSAPWGRETKYF.

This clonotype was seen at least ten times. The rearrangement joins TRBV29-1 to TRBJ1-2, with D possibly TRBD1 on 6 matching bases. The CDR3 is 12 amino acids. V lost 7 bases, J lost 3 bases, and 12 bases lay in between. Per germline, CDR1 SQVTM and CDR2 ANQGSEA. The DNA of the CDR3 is TGCAGCGGAACAGGGATGGACTATGGCTACACCTTC. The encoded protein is CSGTGMDYGYTF.

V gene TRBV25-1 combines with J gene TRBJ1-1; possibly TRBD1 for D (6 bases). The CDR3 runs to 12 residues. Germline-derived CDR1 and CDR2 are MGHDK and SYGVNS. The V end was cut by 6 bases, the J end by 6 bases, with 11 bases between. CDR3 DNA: TGTGCCAGCAGGACAGGCTATTCTGAAGCTTTCTTT. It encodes CASRTGYSEAFF. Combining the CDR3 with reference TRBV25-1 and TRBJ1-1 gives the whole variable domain EADIYQTPRYLVIGTGKKITLECSQTMGHDKMYWYQQDPGMELHLIHYSYGVNSTEKGDLSSESTVSRIRTEHFPLTLESARPSHTSQYLCASRTGYSEAFFGQGTRLTVV.

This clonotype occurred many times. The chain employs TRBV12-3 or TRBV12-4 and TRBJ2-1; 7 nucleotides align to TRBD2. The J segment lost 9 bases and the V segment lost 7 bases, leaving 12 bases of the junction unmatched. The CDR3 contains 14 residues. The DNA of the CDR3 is TGTGCCAGCATCCCCCGGGGGGTACGGGGTGAGCAGTTCTTC. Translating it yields CASIPRGVRGEQFF.

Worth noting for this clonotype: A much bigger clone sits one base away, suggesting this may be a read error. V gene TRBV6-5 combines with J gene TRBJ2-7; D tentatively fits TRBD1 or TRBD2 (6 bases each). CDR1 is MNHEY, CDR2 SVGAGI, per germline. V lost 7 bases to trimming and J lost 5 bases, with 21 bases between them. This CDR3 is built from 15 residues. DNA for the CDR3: TGTGCCAGCAACGATTCGAATCACAGGGAGGACGAGCAGTACTTC. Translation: CASNDSNHREDEQYF.

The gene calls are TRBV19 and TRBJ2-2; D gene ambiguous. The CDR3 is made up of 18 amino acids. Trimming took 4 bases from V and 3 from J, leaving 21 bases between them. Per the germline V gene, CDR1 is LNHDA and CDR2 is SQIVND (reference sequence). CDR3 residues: CASSNGPTALWDTGELFF. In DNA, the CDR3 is TGTGCCAGTAGTAATGGACCTACAGCTCTCTGGGACACCGGGGAGCTGTTTTTT. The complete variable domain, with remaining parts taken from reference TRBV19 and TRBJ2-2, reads DGGITQSPKYLFRKEGQNVTLSCEQNLNHDAMYWYRQDPGQGLRLIYYSQIVNDFQKGDIAEGYSVSREKKESFPLTVTSAQKNPTAFYLCASSNGPTALWDTGELFFGEGSRLTVL.

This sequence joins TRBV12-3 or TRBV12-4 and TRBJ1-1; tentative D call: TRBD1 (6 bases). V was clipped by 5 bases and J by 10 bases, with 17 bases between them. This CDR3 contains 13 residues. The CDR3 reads CASSLGTTKGAFF. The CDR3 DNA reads TGTGCCAGCAGTCTCGGGACAACGAAGGGAGCTTTCTTT.

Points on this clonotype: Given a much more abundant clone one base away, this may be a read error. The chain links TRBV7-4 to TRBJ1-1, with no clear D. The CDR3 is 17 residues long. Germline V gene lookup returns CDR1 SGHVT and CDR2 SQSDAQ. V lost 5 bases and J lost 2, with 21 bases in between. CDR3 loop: CASSASSGRVLNTEAFF. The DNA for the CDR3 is TGTGCCAGCAGCGCAAGCAGCGGACGGGTGCTTAACACTGAAGCTTTCTTT.

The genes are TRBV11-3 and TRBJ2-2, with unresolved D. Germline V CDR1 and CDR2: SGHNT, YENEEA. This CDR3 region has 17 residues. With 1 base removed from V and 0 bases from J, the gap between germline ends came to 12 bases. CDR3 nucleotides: TGTGCCAGCAGCTTAGTGGTGGCTGTACCGAACACCGGGGAGCTGTTTTTT. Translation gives CASSLVVAVPNTGELFF.

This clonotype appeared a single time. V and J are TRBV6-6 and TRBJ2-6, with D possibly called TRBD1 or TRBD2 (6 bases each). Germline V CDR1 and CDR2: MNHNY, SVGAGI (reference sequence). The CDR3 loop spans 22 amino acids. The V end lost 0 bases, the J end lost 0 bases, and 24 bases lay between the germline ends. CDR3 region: CASSYSEGGWGRLSSGANVLTF. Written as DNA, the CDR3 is TGTGCCAGCAGTTACTCTGAGGGGGGTTGGGGCAGGTTAAGCTCTGGGGCCAACGTCCTGACTTTC.

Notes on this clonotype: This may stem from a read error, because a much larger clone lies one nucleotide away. The CDR3 sequence: CASSYGHTEAFF. CDR3 DNA sequence: TGTGCCAGCAGTTACGGGCACACTGAAGCTTTCTTT. The chain recombines TRBV6-5 with TRBJ1-1; unclear D gene. Trimming shortened V by 2 bases and J by 3 bases, and 4 bases separated the two germline ends. Germline V gene data show CDR1 as MNHEY and CDR2 as SVGAGI. The CDR3 extends over 12 amino acids.

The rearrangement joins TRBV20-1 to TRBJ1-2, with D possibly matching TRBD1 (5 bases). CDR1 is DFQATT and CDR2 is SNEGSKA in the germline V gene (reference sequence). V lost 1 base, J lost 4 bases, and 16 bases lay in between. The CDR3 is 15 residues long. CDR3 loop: CSARGGRISGYGYTF. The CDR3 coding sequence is TGCAGTGCTAGAGGGGGGAGGATATCTGGCTATGGCTACACCTTC.

The CDR3 protein is CASSLWSGGGHGYTF. CDR3 DNA: TGTGCCAGCAGTTTATGGTCTGGGGGCGGGCATGGCTACACCTTC. The chain carries TRBV27 and TRBJ1-2; D may be TRBD1 (6 bases). This CDR3 spans 15 amino acids. Germline values: CDR1 MNHEY, CDR2 SMNVEV (reference sequence). V was trimmed by 1 base and J by 6 bases, leaving 15 bases between them.

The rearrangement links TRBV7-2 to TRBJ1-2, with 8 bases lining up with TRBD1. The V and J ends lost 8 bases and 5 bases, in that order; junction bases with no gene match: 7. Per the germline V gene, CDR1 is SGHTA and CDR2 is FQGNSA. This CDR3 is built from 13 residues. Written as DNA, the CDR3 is TGTGCCAGCCGACACAGGGGGGATTATGGCTACACCTTC. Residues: CASRHRGDYGYTF.

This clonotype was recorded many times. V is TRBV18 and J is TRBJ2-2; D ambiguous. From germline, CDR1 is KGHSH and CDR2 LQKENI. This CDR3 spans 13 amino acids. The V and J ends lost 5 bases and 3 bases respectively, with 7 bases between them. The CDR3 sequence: CASSSGYTGELFF. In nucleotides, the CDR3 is TGTGCCAGCTCATCGGGTTACACCGGGGAGCTGTTTTTT.

CDR3 in amino acids: CASSQIQGPAQPQHF. CDR3 DNA sequence: TGCGCCAGCAGCCAAATACAGGGTCCGGCTCAGCCCCAGCATTTT. The rearrangement links TRBV4-1 to TRBJ1-5, with D perhaps TRBD1 (6 bases). The CDR3 has 15 amino acids. Germline V gene sequence: CDR1 MGHRA, CDR2 YSYEKL. The germline V and J ends were trimmed by 2 bases and 6 bases, with 14 bases remaining between them.

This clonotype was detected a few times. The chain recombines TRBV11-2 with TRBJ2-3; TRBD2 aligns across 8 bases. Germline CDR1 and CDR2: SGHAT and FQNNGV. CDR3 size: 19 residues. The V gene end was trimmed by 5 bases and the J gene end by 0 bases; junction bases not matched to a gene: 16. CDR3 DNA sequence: TGTGCCAGCAGCCCCCTTAGCGGGGTGGCGGGGGAAAGCACAGATACGCAGTATTTT. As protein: CASSPLSGVAGESTDTQYF.

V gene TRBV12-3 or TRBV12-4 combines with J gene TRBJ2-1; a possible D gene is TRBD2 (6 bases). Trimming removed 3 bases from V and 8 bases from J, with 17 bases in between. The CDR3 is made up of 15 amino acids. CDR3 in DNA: TGTGCCAGCAGTTTGGAGACTAGGGCACCCGATGAGCAGTTCTTC. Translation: CASSLETRAPDEQFF.

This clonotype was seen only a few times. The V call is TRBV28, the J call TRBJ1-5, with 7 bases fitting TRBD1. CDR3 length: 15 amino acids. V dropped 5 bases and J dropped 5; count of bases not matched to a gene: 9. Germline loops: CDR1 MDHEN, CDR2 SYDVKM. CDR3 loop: CASSTRTGHHQPQHF. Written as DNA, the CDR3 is TGTGCCAGCAGTACTCGGACAGGCCACCATCAGCCCCAGCATTTT.

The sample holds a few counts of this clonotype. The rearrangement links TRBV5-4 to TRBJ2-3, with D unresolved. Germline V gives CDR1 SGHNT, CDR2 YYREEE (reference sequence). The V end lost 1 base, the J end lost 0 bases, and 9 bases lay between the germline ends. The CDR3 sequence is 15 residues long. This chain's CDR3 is CASSLLAASTDTQYF. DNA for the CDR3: TGTGCCAGCAGCTTGCTGGCGGCTAGCACAGATACGCAGTATTTT. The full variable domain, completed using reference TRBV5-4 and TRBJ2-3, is ETGVTQSPTHLIKTRGQQVTLRCSSQSGHNTVSWYQQALGQGPQFIFQYYREEENGRGNFPPRFSGLQFPNYSSELNVNALELDDSALYLCASSLLAASTDTQYFGPGTRLTVL.

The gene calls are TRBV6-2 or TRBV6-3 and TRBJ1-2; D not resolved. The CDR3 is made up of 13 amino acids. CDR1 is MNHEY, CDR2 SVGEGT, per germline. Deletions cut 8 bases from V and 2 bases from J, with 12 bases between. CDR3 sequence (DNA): TGTGCCAGCGCGATCTCGGGGAACTATGGCTACACCTTC. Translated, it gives CASAISGNYGYTF.